The next 26 T cell receptor beta chains were all read from a single sample in a study of blood T cell repertoires in COVID-19. TCRdb's table, derived via immunoSEQ multiplex PCR, lists solely in-frame clones and lacks some. This table holds about 370,000 clones, approximately 92% found once. Sequencing was carried out using PBMCs or T cells enriched from blood (not recorded which). These receptors all stem from a man aged 18 to 35 who had recovered from COVID-19.

The chain has TRBV4-1 and TRBJ1-4; D possibly corresponds to TRBD1 (6 bases). The germline CDR1 and CDR2 sequences are MGHRA and YSYEKL. The V gene lost 0 bases and the J gene lost 8 bases, with 16 bases spanning the gap. CDR3 size: 16 residues. CDR3: CASSQEGGQGTEKLFF. The DNA for the CDR3 is TGCGCCAGCAGCCAAGAGGGTGGGCAGGGGACCGAAAAACTGTTTTTT.

J is TRBJ2-5 and V is TRBV7-7; 14 bases fit TRBD2. CDR3 length: 16 residues. The V and J ends lost 4 bases and 3 bases, in that order; junction bases with no gene match: 4. CDR1 SSHAT and CDR2 FNYEAQ come from the germline V gene (reference sequence). The chain's CDR3 is CASSSGLAGVEETQYF. Here the CDR3 DNA reads TGTGCCAGCAGCTCGGGACTAGCGGGAGTGGAAGAGACCCAGTACTTC.

This clone was seen repeatedly, ten times or more. V and J are TRBV4-2 and TRBJ2-3; the match to TRBD2 covers 9 bases. Germline loops: CDR1 LGHNA, CDR2 YNFKEQ. The trim removed 1 base at V and 2 bases at J, leaving 1 base unmatched. The CDR3 sequence is 15 residues long. DNA of the CDR3: TGTGCCAGCAGCCAAGGCGGGGGGGCCACAGATACGCAGTATTTT. Protein: CASSQGGGATDTQYF.

V is TRBV20-1 and J is TRBJ1-2, with D maybe TRBD1 (5 bases). The CDR3 runs to 11 residues. The germline V gene encodes CDR1 DFQATT and CDR2 SNEGSKA (reference sequence). The V gene lost 5 bases and the J gene lost 13 bases, with 17 bases spanning the gap. The CDR3 is CSAGGAGLPTF. Here the CDR3 DNA reads TGCAGTGCTGGTGGGGCGGGGTTACCCACCTTC.

The chain carries TRBV7-2 and TRBJ1-4; maybe TRBD1 (5 bases). CDR3 length: 15 amino acids. Germline-derived CDR1 and CDR2 are SGHTA and FQGNSA. The V and J ends lost 1 base and 6 bases respectively, with 12 bases between them. DNA of the CDR3: TGTGCCAGCAGCTTAGGTCTCGCAGGGTATGAAAAACTGTTTTTT. This encodes CASSLGLAGYEKLFF.

The rearrangement links TRBV21-1 to TRBJ1-2; TRBD1 is the table's D call and was not checked against the DNA. TRBV21-1 counts as a pseudogene. The CDR3 runs 14 residues. The CDR3 DNA is TGTGCCAGCAGCTATGGGGGCAGGGAGAGGGGCTACACCTTC. Amino acids: CASSYGGRERGYTF.

This chain links TRBV10-1 with TRBJ2-1, with D perhaps TRBD1 (5 bases). V lost 4 bases to trimming and J lost 0 bases, with 16 bases between them. Germline V gene sequence: CDR1 WNHNN, CDR2 SYGVQD (reference sequence). This CDR3 has 17 residues. CDR3 amino acids: CASSGARVGSSYNEQFF. The CDR3, as DNA: TGCGCCAGCAGTGGGGCCAGGGTGGGCAGCTCCTACAATGAGCAGTTCTTC.

This clone has more than one count but fewer than ten. The CDR3 protein is CASSLAGTNTGELFF. For the CDR3, the DNA is TGTGCCAGCTCACTAGCGGGCACGAACACCGGGGAGCTGTTTTTT. The J gene is TRBJ2-2, the V gene TRBV18; 7 bases fit TRBD2. The CDR3 totals 15 residues. Germline V gene sequence: CDR1 KGHSH, CDR2 LQKENI. V lost 4 bases, J lost 0 bases, and 2 bases stayed unmatched.

The J gene is TRBJ2-2, the V gene TRBV5-8, with D perhaps matching TRBD1 (5 bases). Germline CDR1 reads SGHTS; CDR2 reads YDEGEE. V lost 3 bases, J lost 5 bases, and 11 bases lay in between. The CDR3 spans 14 residues. The CDR3 region has the DNA TGTGCCAGCAGCTCAGGGCTCTTTACCGGGGAGCTGTTTTTT. Amino acids: CASSSGLFTGELFF.

The genes are TRBV3-1 (or the pseudogene TRBV3-2) and TRBJ2-2, with 7 nucleotides matching TRBD2. The CDR3 length is 15 residues. Germline lookup yields CDR1 LGHDT and CDR2 YNNKEL (reference sequence). J lost 0 bases, V lost 6 bases, and 4 bases had no gene match. The CDR3: CASRQRGTNTGELFF. Here the CDR3 DNA reads TGTGCCAGCAGACAGCGGGGAACGAACACCGGGGAGCTGTTTTTT.

The rearrangement uses TRBV29-1 and TRBJ1-1; weak D call: TRBD1 (5 bases). With 0 bases removed from V and 0 bases from J, the gap between germline ends came to 14 bases. The CDR3 totals 16 residues. Per germline, CDR1 SQVTM and CDR2 ANQGSEA. The CDR3 nucleotides read TGCAGCGTTGAAGATCGGGGGGGGAGCATGAACACTGAAGCTTTCTTT. It encodes CSVEDRGGSMNTEAFF.

The V call is TRBV27, the J call TRBJ2-7, with TRBD1 matching over 7 bases. The V gene end was trimmed by 8 bases and the J gene end by 0 bases; junction bases not matched to a gene: 7. The CDR3 has 14 amino acids. The germline V gene encodes CDR1 MNHEY and CDR2 SMNVEV (reference sequence). CDR3 DNA: TGTGCCAGCCGACCCCGGGACAGCTCCTACGAGCAGTACTTC. Encoded protein: CASRPRDSSYEQYF.

The rearrangement links TRBV6-5 to TRBJ1-2; possible D gene TRBD1, 5 bases. The CDR3 totals 14 residues. Germline values: CDR1 MNHEY, CDR2 SVGAGI. V shed 6 bases and J shed 6 bases, with 17 bases lying between them. In DNA, the CDR3 is TGTGCCAGCAGACCAGATTTTACCAGGGATGGCTACACCTTC. Amino acids: CASRPDFTRDGYTF.

The chain has TRBV5-4 and TRBJ1-2; 9 bases map to TRBD1. The CDR3 is 15 amino acids. The V segment lost 0 bases and the J segment 7 bases; nucleotides outside the gene matches: 7. Germline V lookup: CDR1 SGHNT, CDR2 YYREEE (reference sequence). The CDR3 DNA is TGTGCCAGCAGCTTGGGGGGACAGGGATGGGGTGGCTACACCTTC. Translation gives CASSLGGQGWGGYTF.

V usage is TRBV3-1 (or the pseudogene TRBV3-2) and J usage is TRBJ2-1, with unresolved D. CDR1 is LGHDT and CDR2 is YNNKEL in the germline V gene (reference sequence). Trimming took off 4 bases at V and 1 base at J, with 8 bases between the two ends. This CDR3 is built from 14 residues. The CDR3 DNA reads as TGTGCCAGCAGCCTTGGGCCTTCCTACAATGAGCAGTTCTTC. Translated: CASSLGPSYNEQFF.

A few counts support this clone. The V and J genes are TRBV19 and TRBJ2-7; TRBD2 matches 10 bases. V dropped 3 bases and J dropped 2; count of bases not matched to a gene: 7. Germline values: CDR1 LNHDA, CDR2 SQIVND (reference sequence). This CDR3 has 16 amino acids. The chain's CDR3 is CASSITLAGVAYEQYF. The DNA for the CDR3 is TGTGCCAGTAGTATTACCCTAGCGGGAGTAGCCTACGAGCAGTACTTC.

The V gene is TRBV5-1, the J gene TRBJ2-5; 12 bases agree with TRBD2. Germline values: CDR1 SGHRS, CDR2 YFSETQ. V shed 4 bases, J shed 3 bases, and the junction held 10 bases outside the gene matches. The CDR3 is 17 residues long. CDR3 region: CASSPSTSGGLKETQYF. The CDR3 DNA is TGCGCCAGCAGCCCGAGCACTAGCGGGGGGCTAAAAGAGACCCAGTACTTC.

CDR3 nucleotide sequence: TGTGCCAGCAGCCTCGAGAACTATGGCTACACCTTC. Its translation: CASSLENYGYTF. V gene TRBV11-2 combines with J gene TRBJ1-2; D gene ambiguous. V lost 5 bases to trimming and J lost 2 bases, with 6 bases between them. The CDR3 loop spans 12 amino acids. Germline V gene lookup returns CDR1 SGHAT and CDR2 FQNNGV.

The CDR3 DNA follows: TGTGCCAGCAGCAAAACGATAGCGGGGGGCTACAATGAGCAGTTCTTC. Residues: CASSKTIAGGYNEQFF. The chain combines TRBV11-3 with TRBJ2-1, with TRBD2 matching over 10 bases. V shed 5 bases, J shed 3 bases, and the junction held 7 bases outside the gene matches. Per germline, CDR1 SGHNT and CDR2 YENEEA. The CDR3 sequence is 16 residues long.

The V call is TRBV2, the J call TRBJ1-2; D might be TRBD1 (5 bases). CDR3 length equals 12 residues. The V gene lost 6 bases and the J gene lost 3 bases, with 8 bases spanning the gap. Germline lookup yields CDR1 SNHLY and CDR2 FYNNEI. CDR3 region: CASSLTDYGYTF. CDR3 DNA sequence: TGTGCCAGCAGCTTGACAGACTATGGCTACACCTTC.

The rearrangement links TRBV3-1 (or the pseudogene TRBV3-2) to TRBJ2-1, with 11 bases that match TRBD1. The CDR3 is 15 amino acids. The germline V gene has CDR1 LGHDT and CDR2 YNNKEL (reference sequence). Unmatched junction bases numbered 2, after V lost 3 bases and J lost 4 bases. CDR3 residues: CASSHRDRGYNEQFF. CDR3 bases: TGTGCCAGCAGCCACCGGGACAGGGGGTACAATGAGCAGTTCTTC.

The V call is TRBV5-5, the J call TRBJ2-5, with D possibly being TRBD2 (7 bases). The V end was cut by 4 bases, the J end by 2 bases, with 12 bases between. The CDR3 is 14 amino acids. CDR1 and CDR2 from the germline V gene are SGHKS and YYEKEE (reference sequence). The CDR3 protein is CASSRAGAQETQYF. CDR3 nucleotides: TGTGCCAGCAGCCGGGCGGGGGCGCAAGAGACCCAGTACTTC.

This rearrangement joins TRBV7-9 to TRBJ1-5, with D perhaps matching TRBD1 (6 bases). Germline lookup yields CDR1 SEHNR and CDR2 FQNEAQ (reference sequence). CDR3 length: 15 residues. The V end was cut by 7 bases, the J end by 4 bases, with 17 bases between. The CDR3 nucleotides read TGTGCCAGCATTCCCCGGGGGGGCGGGAATCAGCCCCAGCATTTT. Translated: CASIPRGGGNQPQHF.

Concerning this clone itself: Other DNA variants within this sample encode the same CDR3. The rearrangement links TRBV10-1 to TRBJ1-1; D might be TRBD1 (5 bases). V shed 3 bases and J shed 2 bases, with 7 bases lying between them. Per germline, CDR1 WNHNN and CDR2 SYGVQD (reference sequence). The CDR3 covers 13 residues. The CDR3 is CASSEQVNTEAFF. The CDR3 DNA follows: TGCGCCAGCAGTGAACAGGTAAACACTGAAGCTTTCTTT.

The rearrangement joins TRBV23-1 to TRBJ2-7, with 7 nucleotides matching TRBD1. TRBV23-1 is marked as an open reading frame, function uncertain. The CDR3 loop spans 14 amino acids. V shed 6 bases, J shed 3 bases, and the junction held 8 bases outside the gene matches. This CDR3 reads CASSFRDSFYEQYF. DNA of the CDR3: TGCGCCAGCAGCTTTCGGGACAGTTTCTACGAGCAGTACTTC.

J is TRBJ1-2 and V is TRBV7-9; 7 bases map to TRBD1. V was pared by 6 bases and J by 0 bases, with 13 bases of the junction left unmatched. CDR1 and CDR2 (germline): SEHNR, FQNEAQ (reference sequence). The CDR3 is made up of 17 amino acids. CDR3 amino acids: CASSFNLPGQSNYGYTF. As DNA, the CDR3 is TGTGCCAGCAGTTTTAACCTCCCGGGACAGTCTAACTATGGCTACACCTTC. Combining the CDR3 with reference TRBV7-9 and TRBJ1-2 gives the whole variable domain DTGVSQNPRHKITKRGQNVTFRCDPISEHNRLYWYRQTLGQGPEFLTYFQNEAQLEKSRLLSDRFSAERPKGSFSTLEIQRTEQGDSAMYLCASSFNLPGQSNYGYTFGSGTRLTVV.